This TCR beta chain was obtained from a study of blood T cell repertoires in COVID-19. Study summary: Donors in the United States, Italy and Spain gave samples during acute or convalescent COVID-19. T cells, B-cell-depleted T cells, or PBMCs supplied cDNA or gDNA.

The repertoire was sequenced with immunoSEQ multiplex PCR; TCRdb's copy has only in-frame clones and lacks some. The sample has under 450,000 clones; more than 70% are singletons. The V gene end was trimmed by 8 bases and the J gene end by 9 bases; junction bases not matched to a gene: 9. The CDR3 consists of 13 residues. CDR1 is MNHEY, CDR2 SMNVEV, per germline (reference sequence). This TCR was sampled from a woman aged 50 to 60 with COVID-19, enrolled during active disease. V is TRBV27 and J is TRBJ2-4, with 8 positions matching TRBD1. What was sequenced was peripheral blood. CDR3 in amino acids: CASQAGGVGIQYF. As DNA, the CDR3 is TGTGCCAGCCAGGCAGGGGGCGTCGGCATTCAGTACTTC.